This TCR beta chain is drawn from a study of blood T cell repertoires in COVID-19. Background on the study: Sample material is recorded as cDNA or gDNA derived from T cells, B-cell-depleted T cells, or PBMCs.

Study processing details: Quantification of nucleated cells was approximated via reference gene primer amplification. Repertoires were generated with immunoSEQ multiplex PCR, while TCRdb's copy carries only in-frame clones and drops some. V and J calls and clone size are copied from that table; D and trimming were computed from the DNA. The table includes about 120,000 clones, about 75% detected once. The germline V gene has CDR1 SGHTA and CDR2 FQGTGA. The V end was cut by 4 bases, the J end by 2 bases, with 7 bases between. CDR3 length equals 13 residues. Sequencing was done on a sample of peripheral blood. The sequence was obtained from a woman of 80 years or more with active or convalescent COVID-19. The V call is TRBV7-3, the J call TRBJ2-3; a possible D gene is TRBD2 (5 bases). The CDR3 DNA follows: TGTGCCAGCAGCTCGGGGAACACAGATACGCAGTATTTT. This gives the protein CASSSGNTDTQYF.